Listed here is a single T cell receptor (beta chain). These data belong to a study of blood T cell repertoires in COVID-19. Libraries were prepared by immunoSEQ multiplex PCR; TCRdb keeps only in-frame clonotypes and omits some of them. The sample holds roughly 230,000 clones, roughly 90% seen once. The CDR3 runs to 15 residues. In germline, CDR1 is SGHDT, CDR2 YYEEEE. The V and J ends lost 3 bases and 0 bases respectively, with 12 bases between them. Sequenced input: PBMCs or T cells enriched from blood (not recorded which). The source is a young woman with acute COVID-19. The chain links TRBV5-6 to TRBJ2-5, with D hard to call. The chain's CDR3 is CASSSHVQYQETQYF. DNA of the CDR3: TGTGCCAGCAGCTCGCACGTGCAGTACCAAGAGACCCAGTACTTC.